This T cell receptor beta chain was captured in a study of blood T cell repertoires in COVID-19. The protocol was immunoSEQ multiplex PCR, while the TCRdb copy is restricted to in-frame clones and leaves out a portion. The repertoire holds about 320,000 clones, with less than 85% as singletons. V lost 0 bases and J lost 3; bases outside the gene matches: 7. The CDR3 sequence is 16 residues long. Germline loops: CDR1 SGHRS, CDR2 YFSETQ. J is TRBJ1-2 and V is TRBV5-1, with 8 bases matching TRBD1. This TCR came from a woman in her twenties or thirties who had been exposed to COVID-19. Sequenced input: PBMCs or T cells enriched from blood (not recorded which). DNA for the CDR3: TGCGCCAGCAGCTTGGAGGACAGGGAGGGCTACTATGGCTACACCTTC. This sequence encodes CASSLEDREGYYGYTF.